Listed here are 5 T cell receptor beta chains from one sample, sequenced in a study of identical twins. TCRdb recomputed calls from the 5' RACE reads with MiXCR, one row per CDR3 protein. The profile shows a few hundred thousand distinct CDR3 sequences, 7.5% to 10% of them singletons. Separately, the same data were catalogued under a study of yellow fever vaccine responses in identical twins.

Sequencing was performed on PBMCs. The receptor set was obtained from a woman between 18 and 30 years old in good health.

The table lists this clonotype with many counts. The chain carries TRBV5-5 and TRBJ2-3; a weak D match, TRBD2 (6 bases). Germline V lookup: CDR1 SGHKS, CDR2 YYEKEE (reference sequence). This CDR3 has 16 amino acids. With 0 bases removed from V and 2 bases from J, the gap between germline ends came to 13 bases. The CDR3 DNA sequence: TGTGCCAGCAGCTTGGGTGGGACGGGGGACACAGATACGCAGTATTTT. Protein product: CASSLGGTGDTDTQYF.

In DNA, the CDR3 is TGTGCCATCAGTGAGTCTGGGACTAGCGGGCCTTACGAGCAGTACTTC. Its protein product is CAISESGTSGPYEQYF. The V call is TRBV10-3, the J call TRBJ2-7; 12 bases map to TRBD2. V trimming: 0 bases; J trimming: 4 bases; junction bases outside the gene matches: 4. There are 16 residues in the CDR3. CDR1 and CDR2 (germline): ENHRY, SYGVKD.

This clonotype was recorded many times. V gene TRBV10-3 combines with J gene TRBJ2-4; a possible D gene is TRBD2 (5 bases). Trimming pared 2 bases from V and 6 bases from J, leaving 8 bases between. This CDR3 is 13 amino acids long. Germline V gives CDR1 ENHRY, CDR2 SYGVKD. The CDR3 bases are TGTGCCATCAGTGAGAGTGAGGGAAACATTCAGTACTTC. Translating gives CAISESEGNIQYF.

This clonotype has at least ten counts. The J gene is TRBJ2-3, the V gene TRBV7-2; D call uncertain. The CDR3 runs 13 residues. Trimming cost V 1 base and J 5 bases, with 7 bases left between them. Germline CDR1 reads SGHTA; CDR2 reads FQGNSA. The CDR3 protein is CASSLGHEDTQYF. The CDR3 DNA reads as TGTGCCAGCAGCTTAGGCCATGAAGATACGCAGTATTTT. The full variable domain, with the rest looked up from reference TRBV7-2 and TRBJ2-3, is GAGVSQSPSNKVTEKGKDVELRCDPISGHTALYWYRQSLGQGLEFLIYFQGNSAPDKSGLPSDRFSAERTGGSVSTLTIQRTQQEDSAVYLCASSLGHEDTQYFGPGTRLTVL.

This clonotype was detected many times. The chain recombines TRBV7-9 with TRBJ1-1, with D tentatively TRBD1 (5 bases). The CDR3 contains 15 residues. Trimming stripped 5 bases from V and 3 bases from J, with 16 bases between. From germline, CDR1 is SEHNR and CDR2 FQNEAQ (reference sequence). The CDR3 is CASSQGVGQDTEAFF. In DNA form, the CDR3 reads TGTGCCAGCAGCCAGGGTGTGGGGCAGGACACTGAAGCTTTCTTT.